Shown below are 32 T cell receptor beta chains from a single sample sequenced in a study of post-analysis software for immune sequencing data. Their recognized antigens are unknown. Unique molecular identifiers had been added to the TCR beta cDNA libraries. A single record per CDR3 protein comes from TCRdb applying MiXCR to the PCR reads. The profile shows roughly 800,000 distinct CDR3 sequences, about 43% of them singletons. Findings and caveats of the study: Roughly five TRBV segments were significantly more frequent in patients than in controls. TRBV5-6, TRBV5-1 and TRBV20-1 were among these segments.

The source material was blood. The source of these receptors is a girl aged 5-17 years with multiple sclerosis.

The chain recombines TRBV7-2 with TRBJ1-6, with 11 bases that match TRBD1. Germline loops: CDR1 SGHTA, CDR2 FQGNSA. The J segment lost 7 bases and the V segment lost 1 base, leaving 6 bases of the junction unmatched. This CDR3 contains 17 residues. CDR3 nucleotides: TGTGCCAGCAGCTTAGTGGGGACAGGGGGGACCAATTCACCCCTCCACTTT. Translation: CASSLVGTGGTNSPLHF.

The gene calls are TRBV15 and TRBJ1-1; no reliable D call. This CDR3 is 16 amino acids long. The germline V gene has CDR1 LNHNV and CDR2 YYDKDF (reference sequence). V was trimmed by 0 bases and J by 3 bases, leaving 14 bases between them. In DNA, the CDR3 is TGTGCCACCAGCAGAGATTTGGAGGCGGGGTACACTGAAGCTTTCTTT. Protein sequence: CATSRDLEAGYTEAFF.

This chain uses TRBV28 with TRBJ1-6; D is uncertain. Germline V lookup: CDR1 MDHEN, CDR2 SYDVKM. The V end was cut by 0 bases, the J end by 6 bases, with 9 bases between. The CDR3 is made up of 15 amino acids. Written as DNA, the CDR3 is TGTGCCAGCAGTTTATGGAGTGAGATTAATTCACCCCTCCACTTT. Its translation: CASSLWSEINSPLHF.

The chain recombines TRBV19 with TRBJ1-1, with D possibly being TRBD1 (5 bases). Germline CDR1 is LNHDA and CDR2 is SQIVND (reference sequence). The length of the CDR3 is 15 residues. V shed 7 bases and J shed 0 bases, with 15 bases lying between them. The CDR3 coding sequence is TGTGCCAGTACTCGTGGGGCACAGGTGAACACTGAAGCTTTCTTT. Amino acids: CASTRGAQVNTEAFF.

The CDR3 nucleotides are TGTGCCAGCATTTATGGGACAGTTACCTACGAGCAGTACTTC. Its protein is CASIYGTVTYEQYF. The chain combines TRBV6-1 with TRBJ2-7; 7 nucleotides agree with TRBD1. The CDR3 loop spans 14 amino acids. The germline V gene has CDR1 MNHNS and CDR2 SASEGT. Unmatched junction bases numbered 8, after V lost 7 bases and J lost 2 bases.

This clonotype came up a few times. The rearrangement joins TRBV12-3 or TRBV12-4 to TRBJ2-7; 9 nucleotides match TRBD2. V lost 11 bases and J lost 0; bases outside the gene matches: 5. The CDR3 totals 13 residues. This CDR3 reads CAVRLAVSYEQYF. The CDR3 nucleotides are TGTGCCGTCAGACTAGCGGTCTCCTACGAGCAGTACTTC.

This clonotype was counted only a few times. J is TRBJ2-7 and V is TRBV20-1, with 9 bases identical to TRBD2. In germline, CDR1 is DFQATT, CDR2 SNEGSKA (reference sequence). The CDR3 totals 15 residues. J gave up 1 base and V 6 bases, and 10 bases lay outside the gene matches. CDR3 region: CSAVLGLAPSYEQYF. Here the CDR3 DNA reads TGCAGTGCGGTTCTTGGACTAGCGCCATCCTACGAGCAGTACTTC.

The chain links TRBV12-3 or TRBV12-4 to TRBJ2-1; 12 bases align to TRBD2. The CDR3 sequence is 16 residues long. With 8 bases clipped from V and 7 bases from J, the junction kept 12 bases outside the gene matches. As DNA, the CDR3 is TGTGCCAGCTCATCCTACCTAGCGGGAGGGCAGAATGAGCAGTTCTTC. Translating it yields CASSSYLAGGQNEQFF.

In its sample, this clonotype was seen once. The chain uses TRBV5-1 and TRBJ1-1; no clear D. CDR1 is SGHRS and CDR2 is YFSETQ in the germline V gene. The germline V and J ends were trimmed by 0 bases and 1 base, with 7 bases remaining between them. The CDR3 is made up of 14 amino acids. The CDR3 bases are TGCGCCAGCAGCTTGGACAGTGCGAACACTGAAGCTTTCTTT. It specifies CASSLDSANTEAFF.

This chain uses TRBV4-1 with TRBJ2-5; no clear D. Germline V gene lookup returns CDR1 MGHRA and CDR2 YSYEKL. V lost 0 bases and J lost 5, with 13 bases in between. The CDR3 totals 15 residues. This CDR3 is CASSQDEVLGETQYF. For the CDR3, the DNA is TGCGCCAGCAGCCAAGACGAGGTTCTGGGGGAGACCCAGTACTTC.

This rearrangement joins TRBV5-5 to TRBJ1-5; D possibly corresponds to TRBD1 (6 bases). The CDR3 spans 16 residues. V shed 4 bases and J shed 0 bases, with 14 bases lying between them. Germline lookup yields CDR1 SGHKS and CDR2 YYEKEE (reference sequence). The CDR3, as DNA: TGTGCCAGCAGCCCGGGGGGGCACAATAGCAATCAGCCCCAGCATTTT. Encoded protein: CASSPGGHNSNQPQHF.

This clonotype appeared a single time. J is TRBJ2-5 and V is TRBV7-2; TRBD1 is a possible D gene (6 bases). The J call is doubtful: the DNA matches TRBJ2-7 better. From germline, CDR1 is SGHTA and CDR2 FQGNSA. The CDR3 spans 16 residues. CDR3 sequence: CASSLQGGHILYEQYF. CDR3 sequence (DNA): TGTGCCAGCAGTTTACAAGGGGGACACATTCTTTACGAGCAGTACTTC.

This clonotype was seen a handful of times. This chain links TRBV6-5 with TRBJ1-1, with 7 bases aligning to TRBD1. The CDR3 spans 17 residues. Germline CDR1 and CDR2: MNHEY and SVGAGI. V trimming: 0 bases; J trimming: 0 bases; junction bases outside the gene matches: 7. CDR3 in amino acids: CASSYSISGQLNTEAFF. The CDR3 nucleotides read TGTGCCAGCAGTTACTCGATTTCGGGACAGCTGAACACTGAAGCTTTCTTT.

This clonotype has only a few counts. The chain carries TRBV15 and TRBJ2-7; 9 bases are a match to TRBD2. The CDR3 consists of 17 residues. From germline, CDR1 is LNHNV and CDR2 YYDKDF (reference sequence). V was pared by 0 bases and J by 3 bases, with 9 bases of the junction left unmatched. The CDR3 reads CATSRDIGAGGNYEQYF. CDR3 nucleotide sequence: TGTGCCACCAGCAGAGATATAGGAGCGGGGGGAAACTACGAGCAGTACTTC.

The genes are TRBV20-1 and TRBJ2-6, with TRBD2 identical over 7 bases. This CDR3 is built from 18 residues. The germline V gene encodes CDR1 DFQATT and CDR2 SNEGSKA (reference sequence). J was trimmed by 0 bases and V by 3 bases; bases with no gene match: 11. CDR3 region: CSASWSSGRRSGANVLTF. In DNA form, the CDR3 reads TGCAGTGCTAGTTGGTCTAGCGGCCGCCGCTCTGGGGCCAACGTCCTGACTTTC.

This clonotype was detected a few times. The V gene is TRBV18, the J gene TRBJ1-2, with D unclear. V gave up 3 bases and J gave up 7 bases, with 15 bases separating them. This CDR3 has 14 amino acids. The germline gives CDR1 KGHSH, CDR2 LQKENI. The CDR3 here is CASSPDLLSGGYTF. DNA for the CDR3: TGTGCCAGCTCACCGGATTTACTATCAGGTGGCTACACCTTC.

This sequence joins TRBV20-1 and TRBJ2-1, with D possibly TRBD2 on 6 matching bases. The CDR3 consists of 13 residues. Germline CDR1 and CDR2: DFQATT and SNEGSKA (reference sequence). Trimming left V 3 bases short and J 12 bases short, with 18 bases between. The CDR3 nucleotides are TGCAGTGCTAGCGCCGCGGGAAAGGATGTGCAGTTCTTC. Its protein is CSASAAGKDVQFF.

V is TRBV6-1 and J is TRBJ2-1; 7 bases agree with TRBD2. The CDR3 totals 15 residues. V lost 7 bases to trimming and J lost 4 bases; unmatched junction nucleotides: 10. Germline V gives CDR1 MNHNS, CDR2 SASEGT. CDR3 DNA sequence: TGTGCCAGCAAACGTAGCGGGTTCGGATACAATGAGCAGTTCTTC. This gives the protein CASKRSGFGYNEQFF.

Written as DNA, the CDR3 is TGCACCTGGACTAGCGGGGGACAAGAGACCCAGTACTTC. Amino acid sequence: CTWTSGGQETQYF. The chain has TRBV20-1 and TRBJ2-5; 13 nucleotides align to TRBD2. The CDR3 sequence is 13 residues long. Germline CDR1 is DFQATT and CDR2 is SNEGSKA (reference sequence).

This chain uses TRBV3-1 with TRBJ2-1, with D perhaps TRBD2 (5 bases). The germline gives CDR1 LGHDT, CDR2 YNNKEL (reference sequence). The CDR3 has 16 amino acids. Between the trimmed V and J ends, which lost 1 base and 7 bases, there was a span of 17 bases. This CDR3 reads CASSQGRGLRVNEQFF. The CDR3 DNA reads as TGTGCCAGCAGCCAAGGACGTGGACTCCGGGTAAATGAGCAGTTCTTC.

This clonotype was counted a few times. The chain recombines TRBV29-1 with TRBJ1-4; TRBD1 matches at 9 bases. This CDR3 contains 15 residues. With 4 bases clipped from V and 4 bases from J, the junction kept 7 bases outside the gene matches. Germline-derived CDR1 and CDR2 are SQVTM and ANQGSEA. The CDR3 coding sequence is TGCAGCGTTGGGTTGGGGACAGGGCTTAATGAAAAACTGTTTTTT. This encodes CSVGLGTGLNEKLFF.

The rearrangement uses TRBV9 and TRBJ2-1; the D gene is possibly TRBD2 (5 bases). The CDR3 is 15 amino acids. V lost 0 bases to trimming and J lost 8 bases, with 15 bases between them. CDR1 is SGDLS and CDR2 is YYNGEE in the germline V gene. DNA of the CDR3: TGTGCCAGCAGCGTAGGCAAGCGGCCTGAGGATGAGCAGTTCTTC. It translates to CASSVGKRPEDEQFF. Variable domain in full (rest from reference TRBV9 and TRBJ2-1): DSGVTQTPKHLITATGQRVTLRCSPRSGDLSVYWYQQSLDQGLQFLIQYYNGEERAKGNILERFSAQQFPDLHSELNLSSLELGDSALYFCASSVGKRPEDEQFFGPGTRLTVL.

This sequence joins TRBV7-6 and TRBJ2-3; D remains unclear. The CDR3 totals 15 residues. CDR1 and CDR2 (germline): SGHVS, FNYEAQ. Trimming removed 7 bases at V and 4 bases at J, with 18 bases between. The CDR3 nucleotides read TGTGCCAGCAAGAATAGCCGAATCTTAGCAGATACGCAGTATTTT. It codes for CASKNSRILADTQYF.

The count of this clonotype is one. Compared with germline, one end of the junction differs, possibly owing to a read error. The rearrangement uses TRBV6-5 and TRBJ1-2; D perhaps matches TRBD1 (6 bases). Germline V gives CDR1 MNHEY, CDR2 SVGAGI. CDR3 size: 16 residues. This CDR3 is CANSYSTGTSDYGYTF. The CDR3 region has the DNA TGTGCCAACAGTTACTCCACAGGGACCTCTGACTATGGCTACACCTTC.

This rearrangement joins TRBV10-3 to TRBJ2-1; TRBD2 might be the D (5 bases). The CDR3 sequence is 15 residues long. V lost 0 bases and J 7 bases, leaving 13 bases between the germline ends. Germline loops: CDR1 ENHRY, CDR2 SYGVKD. CDR3 nucleotide sequence: TGTGCCATCAGTGAGTCCGAGGCTAGCTCTAATGAGCAGTTCTTC. Protein: CAISESEASSNEQFF.

The genes are TRBV15 and TRBJ2-1; TRBD2 matches at 10 bases. Per germline, CDR1 LNHNV and CDR2 YYDKDF (reference sequence). This CDR3 has 15 amino acids. Losses at the gene ends were 7 bases for V and 3 bases for J; bases not matched to a gene: 6. The CDR3 sequence is CATIQAGGVYNEQFF. CDR3 DNA: TGTGCCACCATACAAGCGGGAGGGGTCTACAATGAGCAGTTCTTC.

The chain has TRBV24-1 and TRBJ2-5; 14 nucleotides line up with TRBD2. This CDR3 has 16 amino acids. Trimming removed 4 bases from V and 4 bases from J; junction bases left unmatched: 4. Germline V CDR1 and CDR2: KGHDR, SFDVKD. In DNA, the CDR3 is TGTGCCACCAGTGACCGAGGACTAGCGGGAGGAGAGACCCAGTACTTC. Translated: CATSDRGLAGGETQYF.

The chain is built from TRBV6-5 and TRBJ1-2; perhaps TRBD1 as D (5 bases). CDR3 length: 14 residues. The germline V and J ends were trimmed by 6 bases and 4 bases, with 15 bases remaining between them. Germline values: CDR1 MNHEY, CDR2 SVGAGI. CDR3 sequence reads: CASSRDGESYGYTF. The CDR3, as DNA: TGTGCCAGCAGCAGGGACGGGGAAAGCTATGGCTACACCTTC.

The CDR3 nucleotides are TGTGCCAGCAGCTTAAAAGCGGGGTGGTTGGATGAGCAGTACTTC. This encodes CASSLKAGWLDEQYF. V usage is TRBV7-3 and J usage is TRBJ2-5; 7 positions match TRBD2. Germline trimming cut 1 base from V and 11 bases from J; bases unmatched to any gene: 13. In germline, CDR1 is SGHTA, CDR2 FQGTGA. There are 15 residues in the CDR3.

The chain links TRBV7-2 to TRBJ2-7; a weak D match, TRBD1 (6 bases). The CDR3 runs 13 residues. Germline CDR1 is SGHTA and CDR2 is FQGNSA. V dropped 7 bases and J dropped 10 bases, with 20 bases sitting between them. The CDR3 here is CASTPYRERTQYF. The CDR3 nucleotides are TGTGCCAGCACCCCGTACAGGGAACGCACCCAGTACTTC.

The chain uses TRBV20-1 and TRBJ2-7, with 9 bases lining up with TRBD2. J was trimmed by 7 bases and V by 1 base; bases with no gene match: 11. The germline V gene encodes CDR1 DFQATT and CDR2 SNEGSKA (reference sequence). This CDR3 region has 15 residues. The CDR3 region is CSARGRIAGEREQYF. The DNA for the CDR3 is TGCAGTGCTAGAGGCCGGATAGCGGGAGAGAGGGAGCAGTACTTC.

V and J are TRBV6-5 and TRBJ2-1, with a weak D call TRBD2 (6 bases). This CDR3 comprises 15 residues. The ends were cut back, 6 bases at V and 8 bases at J, with 20 bases in the middle. The V gene's germline CDR1 is MNHEY and CDR2 SVGAGI. CDR3 in amino acids: CASRSGRGGFDEQFF. The CDR3 bases are TGTGCCAGCAGGTCCGGGCGGGGAGGCTTCGATGAGCAGTTCTTC.